Below are 21 T cell receptor beta chains sequenced from a single sample in a study of blood T cell repertoires in COVID-19. The protocol was immunoSEQ multiplex PCR, while the TCRdb copy is restricted to in-frame clones and leaves out a portion. Seen here are more than 90,000 clones, less than 80% observed once, and the top ten hold roughly 2.7%. The sample consisted of peripheral blood. The origin of the receptors is a man between 45 and 60 years old with acute or convalescent COVID-19.

The chain combines TRBV7-3 with TRBJ2-7, with D possibly being TRBD1 (6 bases). The ends were cut back, 5 bases at V and 6 bases at J, with 11 bases in the middle. The CDR3 extends over 12 amino acids. CDR1 is SGHTA, CDR2 FQGTGA, per germline. In DNA form, the CDR3 reads TGTGCCAGCAGCGCGACAGGCGGCGAGCAGTACTTC. Amino acid sequence: CASSATGGEQYF.

The J gene is TRBJ1-1, the V gene TRBV14; D gene ambiguous. The CDR3 is made up of 15 amino acids. The germline V and J ends were trimmed by 2 bases and 8 bases, with 18 bases remaining between them. Germline CDR1 and CDR2: SGHDN and FVKESK. CDR3 amino acids: CASSQFGRSESEAFF. The CDR3 region has the DNA TGTGCCAGCAGCCAATTCGGCAGGTCCGAATCCGAAGCTTTCTTT. Full variable domain (missing parts from reference TRBV14 and TRBJ1-1): EAGVTQFPSHSVIEKGQTVTLRCDPISGHDNLYWYRRVMGKEIKFLLHFVKESKQDESGMPNNRFLAERTGGTYSTLKVQPAELEDSGVYFCASSQFGRSESEAFFGQGTRLTVV.

The chain couples TRBV11-1 to TRBJ2-7, with 16 bases matching TRBD2. The ends lost 4 bases at V and 5 bases at J; junction bases unmatched: 5. The CDR3 sequence is 16 residues long. CDR1 is SGHAT and CDR2 is FQDESV in the germline V gene (reference sequence). In DNA form, the CDR3 reads TGTGCCAGCAGCTCTGGGACTAGCGGGAGGGCGGACGAGCAGTACTTC. Amino acids: CASSSGTSGRADEQYF.

The chain recombines TRBV28 with TRBJ1-4; the match to TRBD1 covers 9 bases. This CDR3 is built from 15 residues. V shed 2 bases, J shed 8 bases, and the junction held 6 bases outside the gene matches. Looked up from germline, CDR1 is MDHEN and CDR2 is SYDVKM. CDR3 DNA sequence: TGTGCCAGCAGTTTACCGACAGGGGGGCGAGAAAAACTGTTTTTT. This encodes CASSLPTGGREKLFF. Combining the CDR3 with reference TRBV28 and TRBJ1-4 gives the whole variable domain DVKVTQSSRYLVKRTGEKVFLECVQDMDHENMFWYRQDPGLGLRLIYFSYDVKMKEKGDIPEGYSVSREKKERFSLILESASTNQTSMYLCASSLPTGGREKLFFGSGTQLSVL.

The rearrangement links TRBV10-1 to TRBJ2-1; the D gene is possibly TRBD1 (6 bases). The CDR3 runs 12 residues. With 6 bases removed from V and 7 bases from J, the gap between germline ends came to 10 bases. Germline lookup yields CDR1 WNHNN and CDR2 SYGVQD (reference sequence). CDR3 sequence: CASSGQFNEQFF. The CDR3, as DNA: TGCGCCAGCAGCGGACAGTTTAATGAGCAGTTCTTC.

The V call is TRBV4-1, the J call TRBJ2-7; 11 bases are shared with TRBD2. The CDR3 is made up of 16 amino acids. The germline V gene encodes CDR1 MGHRA and CDR2 YSYEKL. With V trimmed by 4 bases and J by 2 bases, 7 bases remained unmatched. The CDR3 DNA reads as TGCGCCAGCAGCCCTCATAGCGGGAGGGCCCCCTACGAGCAGTACTTC. Translation: CASSPHSGRAPYEQYF.

This clone was observed a handful of times. The chain combines TRBV7-9 with TRBJ1-6; 10 bases match TRBD1. This CDR3 is 15 amino acids long. J gave up 9 bases and V 5 bases, and 7 bases lay outside the gene matches. CDR1 SEHNR and CDR2 FQNEAQ come from the germline V gene (reference sequence). In DNA form, the CDR3 reads TGTGCCAGCAGCCTCCGGGACAGGGGCGGTTCACCCCTCCACTTT. Translated, it gives CASSLRDRGGSPLHF.

The chain couples TRBV12-3 or TRBV12-4 to TRBJ1-2, with D possibly matching TRBD1 (6 bases). This CDR3 contains 12 residues. Trimming took off 6 bases at V and 2 bases at J, with 7 bases between the two ends. The CDR3 coding sequence is TGTGCCAGCAGCCAGGGGAACTATGGCTACACCTTC. Translation gives CASSQGNYGYTF.

This chain links TRBV18 with TRBJ1-2, with a tentative D call TRBD1 (5 bases). Germline V lookup: CDR1 KGHSH, CDR2 LQKENI. The CDR3 sequence is 15 residues long. Trimming cost V 5 bases and J 4 bases, with 17 bases left between them. The CDR3 nucleotides read TGTGCCAGCTCATCGAGACGGGGGGACCGCTATGGCTACACCTTC. Translation gives CASSSRRGDRYGYTF.

Comments on this clone: Other DNA sequences in this sample translate to the same CDR3. The chain joins TRBV28 to TRBJ1-4, with 7 positions matching TRBD1. Trimming at V came to 2 bases and at J to 8 bases, leaving 5 bases not matched to a gene. CDR3 length: 14 residues. Germline values: CDR1 MDHEN, CDR2 SYDVKM. CDR3 loop: CASSLVRGQEKLFF. CDR3 bases: TGTGCCAGCAGTTTAGTGAGGGGGCAGGAAAAACTGTTTTTT.

The chain uses TRBV5-1 and TRBJ2-3; D may be TRBD2 (5 bases). Trimming removed 0 bases at V and 3 bases at J, with 14 bases between. Germline V CDR1 and CDR2: SGHRS, YFSETQ. The CDR3 spans 16 residues. CDR3 DNA sequence: TGCGCCAGCAGCTTGGCCTTAGGACGGACTACAGATACGCAGTATTTT. Translation gives CASSLALGRTTDTQYF.

The genes are TRBV29-1 and TRBJ2-7, with 10 bases lining up with TRBD1. The V and J ends lost 4 bases and 5 bases, in that order; junction bases with no gene match: 5. The CDR3 contains 13 residues. From germline, CDR1 is SQVTM and CDR2 ANQGSEA. The CDR3 loop is CSVGRQGAHEQYF. The CDR3 DNA sequence: TGCAGCGTTGGCCGACAGGGGGCTCACGAGCAGTACTTC.

V gene TRBV19 combines with J gene TRBJ2-3; perhaps TRBD1 as D (5 bases). Germline CDR1 is LNHDA and CDR2 is SQIVND (reference sequence). V was shortened by 3 bases and J by 3 bases, with 13 bases between the two germline ends. The CDR3 extends over 15 amino acids. The CDR3 DNA follows: TGTGCCAGTAGTATCGCAGGGTTAGGGACAGATACGCAGTATTTT. This encodes CASSIAGLGTDTQYF. The full variable domain, with the rest looked up from reference TRBV19 and TRBJ2-3, is DGGITQSPKYLFRKEGQNVTLSCEQNLNHDAMYWYRQDPGQGLRLIYYSQIVNDFQKGDIAEGYSVSREKKESFPLTVTSAQKNPTAFYLCASSIAGLGTDTQYFGPGTRLTVL.

This clone showed up many times. The chain links TRBV10-2 to TRBJ1-4; D call uncertain. With 2 bases removed from V and 6 bases from J, the gap between germline ends came to 10 bases. The CDR3 has 14 residues. The V gene's germline CDR1 is WSHSY and CDR2 SAAADI. CDR3 sequence reads: CASSERSRDEKLFF. The CDR3, as DNA: TGCGCCAGCAGTGAGAGGAGTCGCGATGAAAAACTGTTTTTT.

The chain couples TRBV18 to TRBJ1-4, with 8 bases that match TRBD1. V was pared by 2 bases and J by 0 bases, with 5 bases of the junction left unmatched. The CDR3 contains 17 residues. Germline V gives CDR1 KGHSH, CDR2 LQKENI. CDR3 in amino acids: CASSPVPGQATNEKLFF. DNA for the CDR3: TGTGCCAGCTCACCAGTCCCGGGACAGGCAACTAATGAAAAACTGTTTTTT. Drawing the rest from reference TRBV18 and TRBJ1-4, the complete variable domain is NAGVMQNPRHLVRRRGQEARLRCSPMKGHSHVYWYRQLPEEGLKFMVYLQKENIIDESGMPKERFSAEFPKEGPSILRIQQVVRGDSAAYFCASSPVPGQATNEKLFFGSGTQLSVL.

The V call is TRBV7-6, the J call TRBJ2-1; 8 bases are a match to TRBD1. The CDR3 runs to 16 residues. The germline gives CDR1 SGHVS, CDR2 FNYEAQ. V shed 4 bases, J shed 6 bases, and the junction held 11 bases outside the gene matches. CDR3 DNA sequence: TGTGCCAGCAGCTCTTCCGGGACAGGAGTCCGCAATGAGCAGTTCTTC. Its translation is CASSSSGTGVRNEQFF.

DNA of the CDR3: TGTGCCAGCAGCTTAGATCTCGTCTATCGGCAGGGTGGGGCCAACGTCCTGACTTTC. This translates into CASSLDLVYRQGGANVLTF. The gene calls are TRBV11-2 and TRBJ2-6; a possible D gene is TRBD1 (5 bases). Per germline, CDR1 SGHAT and CDR2 FQNNGV. This CDR3 has 19 residues. V lost 0 bases to trimming and J lost 3 bases, with 18 bases between them.

The chain employs TRBV5-4 and TRBJ2-5; TRBD2 aligns across 7 bases. Germline assignment: CDR1 SGHNT and CDR2 YYREEE (reference sequence). The CDR3 sequence is 15 residues long. V shed 6 bases, J shed 4 bases, and the junction held 12 bases outside the gene matches. The DNA of the CDR3 is TGTGCCAGCACCAGAGTCGGGGGGAAAAGAGAGACCCAGTACTTC. It translates to CASTRVGGKRETQYF.

The chain recombines TRBV27 with TRBJ2-7, with TRBD1 as a possible D gene (5 bases). Germline lookup yields CDR1 MNHEY and CDR2 SMNVEV (reference sequence). The ends were cut back, 2 bases at V and 3 bases at J, with 11 bases in the middle. The CDR3 extends over 14 amino acids. CDR3 region: CASSLMGRVYEQYF. In nucleotides, the CDR3 is TGTGCCAGCAGTTTAATGGGGCGCGTCTACGAGCAGTACTTC.

This rearrangement joins TRBV5-1 to TRBJ2-5, with 9 bases fitting TRBD2. The germline V gene has CDR1 SGHRS and CDR2 YFSETQ. The CDR3 length is 16 residues. Trimming at V came to 4 bases and at J to 5 bases, leaving 12 bases not matched to a gene. CDR3 residues: CASSKDSSGKRETQYF. DNA of the CDR3: TGCGCCAGCAGCAAGGATTCTAGCGGGAAACGGGAGACCCAGTACTTC.

The rearrangement uses TRBV7-2 and TRBJ2-3, with TRBD2 matching 10 bases. This CDR3 contains 17 residues. Germline CDR1 reads SGHTA; CDR2 reads FQGNSA. V lost 1 base to trimming and J lost 5 bases; unmatched junction nucleotides: 9. The CDR3 protein is CASSLEELAGEEDTQYF. The CDR3, as DNA: TGTGCCAGCAGCTTAGAGGAGCTAGCGGGGGAAGAAGATACGCAGTATTTT. Variable domain in full (rest from reference TRBV7-2 and TRBJ2-3): GAGVSQSPSNKVTEKGKDVELRCDPISGHTALYWYRQSLGQGLEFLIYFQGNSAPDKSGLPSDRFSAERTGGSVSTLTIQRTQQEDSAVYLCASSLEELAGEEDTQYFGPGTRLTVL.